This note documents a single T cell receptor (beta chain) sequence. This clonotype was observed many times. The clone's antigen remains unknown. The sample holds no much larger clone one base away, and base qualities are not on file. Library prep was done by 5' RACE. Data came from a NextSeq 500. In the TCR library protocol, unique molecular identifiers were attached to individual cDNA molecules to correct for PCR bias and sequencing error. Both TCR alpha and beta chains were sequenced, and tight co-correlation was observed between alpha and beta sequence abundances in each sample. Regarding the original processing steps: Decombinator V4 was used to perform V gene, J gene and CDR3 annotation of TCR sequences. TCRs were defined as expanded if a significant change between any two time points was detected under a Poisson model with p below 0.0001. TCR abundances were normalised to the total number of TCRs sequenced in each sample and reported as counts per million. TRAV1-2 paired with TRAJ12, TRAJ20 or TRAJ33 defined MAIT TCRs, while TRAV10 paired with TRAJ18 defined iNKT TCRs. VDJdb, accessed 1 November 2021, was searched for CMV, EBV and SARS-CoV-2 annotated TCRs, excluding TCRs annotated for multiple antigens. In TCRdb, the public reads were trimmed at Q25 with fastp and aligned with MiXCR, with productive beta chains retained. Every distinct CDR3 protein forms one entry, paired with its most common genes and DNA. It is TCRdb's table, rather than the study itself, that gives the V and J calls and clone size. The table for this sample lists about 72,000 distinct CDR3 sequences; about 9.5% of them were counted only once. Of the sample, under 10% falls within the top ten clones.

The trim is 5 bases for V and 1 base for J, with a gap of 18 bases between the germline ends. Including the terminal cysteine and phenylalanine, the CDR3 comprises 17 residues. Kept here is only the CDR3 DNA, which spans 51 bases and is read in frame from base 1. A case-control design nested within a healthcare worker cohort in London, UK, was used, with weekly nasopharyngeal swab PCR tests and blood sampling performed. Between 23 and 31 March 2020, the week of the UK lockdown, healthcare workers were enrolled and then followed up weekly for as long as 16 weeks. The data originate from a study of early T cells in non-severe SARS-CoV-2 infection (dated by TCRdb to about 2021). The study in broad terms: Because TCR sequencing relied on bulk RNA taken from unsorted whole blood, pairing of alpha and beta chains was not possible.

Broader findings and caveats from the paper: VDJdb matching was skewed toward anti-spike CD8 responses, so virus-specific expansions were likely underestimated and private and CD4 specificities were missed.

The source was whole blood, collected at baseline. The sequence was collected from an adult who was a healthcare worker with PCR-confirmed SARS-CoV-2 infection or an uninfected control (not recorded which). The chain is made from TRBV12-3 or TRBV12-4 and TRBJ2-1; the D region may be TRBD1 or TRBD2, each matching 5 bases equally. The bases read TGTGCCAGCAGTCGGGGCCCGGCCCATAGGTCCTACAATGAGCAGTTCTTC. This yields the protein CASSRGPAHRSYNEQFF.